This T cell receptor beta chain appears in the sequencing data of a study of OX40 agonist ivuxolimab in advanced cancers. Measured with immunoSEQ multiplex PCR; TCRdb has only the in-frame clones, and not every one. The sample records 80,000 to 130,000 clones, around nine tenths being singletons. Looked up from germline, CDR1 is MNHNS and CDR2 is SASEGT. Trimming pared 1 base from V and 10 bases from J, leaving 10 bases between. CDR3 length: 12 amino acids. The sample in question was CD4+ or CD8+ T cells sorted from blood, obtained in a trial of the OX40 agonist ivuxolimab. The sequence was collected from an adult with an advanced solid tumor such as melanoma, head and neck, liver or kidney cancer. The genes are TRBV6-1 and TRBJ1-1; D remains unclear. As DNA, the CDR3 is TGTGCCAGCAGTGAAGTTGGTGCCCCAGCTTTCTTT. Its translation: CASSEVGAPAFF.